Sequencing of this T cell receptor beta chain was carried out in a study of cytomegalovirus exposure and HLA in healthy donors. Produced via immunoSEQ multiplex PCR; TCRdb's table is partial and in-frame only. The sample lists fewer than 200,000 clones, around 88% seen once, with 2% to 2.5% in the top ten. The junction had 2 bases not matched to a gene; V was cut back by 1 base and J by 0 bases. Germline V gene sequence: CDR1 SEHNR, CDR2 FQNEAQ (reference sequence). The CDR3 spans 15 residues. Specimen: PBMCs. The J gene is TRBJ2-7, the V gene TRBV7-9; 8 bases fit TRBD1. This TCR was sampled from a woman aged 18 to 35 in good health and CMV-seronegative. The CDR3 DNA sequence: TGTGCCAGCAGCTTAGTCAGGGGGCTCTCCTACGAGCAGTACTTC. Residues: CASSLVRGLSYEQYF. The full variable domain, in which reference TRBV7-9 and TRBJ2-7 provide the parts outside the CDR3, is DTGVSQNPRHKITKRGQNVTFRCDPISEHNRLYWYRQTLGQGPEFLTYFQNEAQLEKSRLLSDRFSAERPKGSFSTLEIQRTEQGDSAMYLCASSLVRGLSYEQYFGPGTRLTVT.